Below are 28 T cell receptor beta chains sequenced from a single sample in a study of shared clonotypes between healthy human individuals (dated by TCRdb to 2020 to 2021). Libraries were prepared through the immunoSEQ multiplex PCR assay. In TCRdb, the immuneACCESS table is reduced to in-frame sequences with V and J assigned. These tables do not hold every clone; where another copy was compared, an unresolved V gene accounts for under half, and the others remain unexplained. Present in this sample are 2.5 million or so clones, around 94% of which were seen just once. The top ten constitute around 0.14% of the sample. Sequenced: naive CD4+ T cells sorted from blood. The sample's cell subset or site, from its label and the paper: CD45RA+ positively selected. Receptors originate from a young man in good health.

The chain employs TRBV4-2 and TRBJ2-5, with 8 bases lining up with TRBD2. CDR3 length equals 16 residues. Trimming removed 5 bases from V and 5 bases from J; junction bases left unmatched: 13. Germline V CDR1 and CDR2: LGHNA, YNFKEQ. CDR3 amino acids: CASSSGTSRFAETQYF. The CDR3 DNA reads TGTGCCAGCAGCTCAGGGACTAGTAGGTTCGCGGAGACCCAGTACTTC.

J is TRBJ1-1 and V is TRBV28; a possible D gene is TRBD1 (5 bases). This CDR3 has 13 amino acids. Trimming stripped 5 bases from V and 6 bases from J, with 13 bases between. In germline, CDR1 is MDHEN, CDR2 SYDVKM. For the CDR3, the DNA is TGTGCCAGCAGTATCGGGGGGAGCGCTGAAGCTTTCTTT. Translated: CASSIGGSAEAFF.

In nucleotides, the CDR3 is TGTGCCAGCAGTCCAGCGGGGAACACCGGGGAGCTGTTTTTT. Its protein product is CASSPAGNTGELFF. The chain combines TRBV25-1 with TRBJ2-2; TRBD2 is a possible D gene (6 bases). Germline assignment: CDR1 MGHDK and CDR2 SYGVNS. The CDR3 is made up of 14 amino acids. V was clipped by 5 bases and J by 1 base, with 8 bases between them.

In regard to this clone: Other DNA variants within this sample encode the same CDR3. V usage is TRBV6-5 and J usage is TRBJ2-3; TRBD1 is a possible D gene (5 bases). Between the trimmed V and J ends, which lost 2 bases and 0 bases, there was a span of 9 bases. Germline CDR1 MNHEY, CDR2 SVGAGI. CDR3 length: 15 residues. Here the CDR3 reads CASSYGAGSTDTQYF. Here the CDR3 DNA reads TGTGCCAGCAGTTACGGTGCAGGGAGCACAGATACGCAGTATTTT.

The chain combines TRBV6-6 with TRBJ2-5, with a tentative D call TRBD1 (6 bases). With the DNA end fitting TRBJ2-7 better, the J assignment may be wrong. The CDR3 has 14 amino acids. In germline, CDR1 is MNHNY, CDR2 SVGAGI (reference sequence). The CDR3 loop is CASSPSGATYEQYF. The CDR3 nucleotides are TGTGCCAGCAGTCCCTCAGGGGCGACCTACGAGCAGTACTTC.

The genes are TRBV10-3 and TRBJ2-5; D is tentatively TRBD1 or TRBD2 (6 bases each). In germline, CDR1 is ENHRY, CDR2 SYGVKD. With 8 bases removed from V and 2 bases from J, the gap between germline ends came to 12 bases. The CDR3 length is 13 residues. The CDR3 sequence: CAIRKGGQETQYF. The DNA of the CDR3 is TGTGCCATCCGTAAGGGGGGACAAGAGACCCAGTACTTC.

The rearrangement links TRBV9 to TRBJ2-2; no clear D gene. Germline V gene sequence: CDR1 SGDLS, CDR2 YYNGEE. The CDR3 covers 15 residues. V was pared by 0 bases and J by 4 bases, with 10 bases between. DNA of the CDR3: TGTGCCAGCAGCGTAGAGGGAAGGTTCACCGGGGAGCTGTTTTTT. Amino acids: CASSVEGRFTGELFF.

This sequence joins TRBV2 and TRBJ2-1; no clear D gene. Germline CDR1 and CDR2: SNHLY and FYNNEI. The CDR3 is 15 amino acids. V lost 3 bases and J 3 bases, leaving 12 bases between the germline ends. CDR3: CASSEERGIYNEQFF. The CDR3 nucleotides read TGTGCCAGCAGTGAGGAGCGAGGTATCTACAATGAGCAGTTCTTC.

This clone was observed once. CDR3 coding DNA: TGTGCCAGCAGTGAAGCTGGGGGGGCAAGCTACACCTTC. Amino acids: CASSEAGGASYTF. The chain recombines TRBV6-1 with TRBJ1-2, with D tentatively TRBD1 (6 bases). V lost 0 bases and J lost 9, with 11 bases in between. The CDR3 covers 13 residues. The germline V gene encodes CDR1 MNHNS and CDR2 SASEGT.

The chain carries TRBV10-3 and TRBJ2-7; perhaps TRBD1 as D (6 bases). This CDR3 is built from 13 residues. CDR1 is ENHRY, CDR2 SYGVKD, per germline. V lost 7 bases and J 3 bases, leaving 13 bases between the germline ends. This CDR3 is CAINSGTSYEQYF. Here the CDR3 DNA reads TGTGCCATCAATTCCGGGACAAGCTACGAGCAGTACTTC.

V and J are TRBV2 and TRBJ2-7; TRBD2 matches 10 bases. CDR1 and CDR2 from the germline V gene are SNHLY and FYNNEI. The CDR3 has 14 amino acids. Trimming took 7 bases from V and 6 from J; bases not matched to a gene: 9. As DNA, the CDR3 is TGTGCCAGCAAATCGGGACTAGCGAGGGGCGAGCAGTACTTC. This codes for CASKSGLARGEQYF.

Concerning this clone: The sample has other DNA sequences that encode this CDR3 too. The chain combines TRBV9 with TRBJ2-5; TRBD2 might be the D (7 bases). V dropped 2 bases and J dropped 1 base, with 12 bases sitting between them. Germline V gene data show CDR1 as SGDLS and CDR2 as YYNGEE. The CDR3 runs 15 residues. The CDR3 DNA follows: TGTGCCAGCAGCGTCCGCGGGGGCCCCCAAGAGACCCAGTACTTC. Its translation is CASSVRGGPQETQYF. Together with reference TRBV9 and TRBJ2-5, the CDR3 gives the full variable domain: DSGVTQTPKHLITATGQRVTLRCSPRSGDLSVYWYQQSLDQGLQFLIQYYNGEERAKGNILERFSAQQFPDLHSELNLSSLELGDSALYFCASSVRGGPQETQYFGPGTRLLVL.

The chain joins TRBV5-4 to TRBJ2-3; D remains unclear. Germline CDR1 reads SGHNT; CDR2 reads YYREEE (reference sequence). This CDR3 spans 15 amino acids. V was trimmed by 0 bases and J by 6 bases, leaving 14 bases between them. CDR3 sequence reads: CASSLVSGTRDTQYF. The CDR3 region has the DNA TGTGCCAGCAGCTTGGTATCAGGAACAAGGGATACGCAGTATTTT.

The gene calls are TRBV7-2 and TRBJ2-5; D is undetermined. The length of the CDR3 is 13 residues. Trimming shortened V by 3 bases and J by 0 bases, and 5 bases separated the two germline ends. Germline CDR1 and CDR2: SGHTA and FQGNSA. The CDR3 protein is CASSFWDQETQYF. The DNA for the CDR3 is TGTGCCAGCAGCTTTTGGGACCAAGAGACCCAGTACTTC.

This clone was recorded once. This sequence joins TRBV5-1 and TRBJ2-7; the match to TRBD2 covers 9 bases. The CDR3 runs 15 residues. The trim removed 3 bases at V and 1 base at J, leaving 5 bases unmatched. Germline V lookup: CDR1 SGHRS, CDR2 YFSETQ. In DNA, the CDR3 is TGCGCCAGCAGCTCCTCAGCGGGAGGTTCCTACGAGCAGTACTTC. This sequence encodes CASSSSAGGSYEQYF.

The V call is TRBV5-1, the J call TRBJ2-3, with 8 bases fitting TRBD2. The V gene's germline CDR1 is SGHRS and CDR2 YFSETQ. V was clipped by 0 bases and J by 1 base; unmatched bases: 4. The CDR3 extends over 16 amino acids. The CDR3 nucleotides read TGCGCCAGCAGCTTGGAAGGTAGCGGGGGCACAGATACGCAGTATTTT. Protein sequence: CASSLEGSGGTDTQYF. Complete variable domain (other parts from reference TRBV5-1 and TRBJ2-3): KAGVTQTPRYLIKTRGQQVTLSCSPISGHRSVSWYQQTPGQGLQFLFEYFSETQRNKGNFPGRFSGRQFSNSRSEMNVSTLELGDSALYLCASSLEGSGGTDTQYFGPGTRLTVL.

J is TRBJ1-2 and V is TRBV6-5, with TRBD1 matching 7 bases. This CDR3 is built from 14 residues. V was pared by 2 bases and J by 8 bases, with 8 bases of the junction left unmatched. Germline V gene lookup returns CDR1 MNHEY and CDR2 SVGAGI. The CDR3 coding sequence is TGTGCCAGCAGTTACCGGACAGGCTTGCAGGGCTACACCTTC. This sequence encodes CASSYRTGLQGYTF.

The chain carries TRBV5-1 and TRBJ1-6; D ambiguous. CDR1 and CDR2 from the germline V gene are SGHRS and YFSETQ. V gave up 2 bases and J gave up 10 bases, with 10 bases separating them. The CDR3 spans 13 residues. CDR3 DNA sequence: TGCGCCAGCAGCTTATATCAGGACTCACCCCTCCACTTT. Its translation is CASSLYQDSPLHF.

Remarks on this clone: Other DNA sequences of this sample code for an identical CDR3. The CDR3 loop is CAWTPRGFYGYTF. For the CDR3, the DNA is TGTGCCTGGACCCCACGGGGGTTCTATGGCTACACCTTC. The chain uses TRBV30 and TRBJ1-2; D possibly corresponds to TRBD1 (5 bases). Deletions cut 4 bases from V and 4 bases from J, with 13 bases between. The germline V gene has CDR1 GTSNPN and CDR2 SVGIG (reference sequence). The CDR3 extends over 13 amino acids.

In its sample, this clone was seen once. The chain joins TRBV7-6 to TRBJ1-4, with TRBD1 as a possible D gene (6 bases). V lost 3 bases and J 6 bases, leaving 8 bases between the germline ends. The CDR3 has 13 amino acids. Germline lookup yields CDR1 SGHVS and CDR2 FNYEAQ. In DNA form, the CDR3 reads TGTGCCAGCAGCTTGGACAGATATGAAAAACTGTTTTTT. This codes for CASSLDRYEKLFF.

On this clone itself: This sample includes further DNA sequences coding for the same CDR3. The chain uses TRBV5-6 and TRBJ2-7; maybe TRBD1 (6 bases). Trimming took 5 bases from V and 2 from J, leaving 8 bases between them. The CDR3 has 12 residues. Germline V gene lookup returns CDR1 SGHDT and CDR2 YYEEEE. CDR3 loop: CASRRDTYEQYF. The CDR3, as DNA: TGTGCCAGCAGAAGGGACACCTACGAGCAGTACTTC.

The chain recombines TRBV6-1 with TRBJ2-1, with 7 positions matching TRBD1. Germline CDR1 MNHNS, CDR2 SASEGT. The trim removed 6 bases at V and 0 bases at J, leaving 5 bases unmatched. The CDR3 consists of 15 residues. The CDR3 loop reads CASRVQGSSYNEQFF. The CDR3 DNA is TGTGCCAGCAGGGTACAGGGGAGCTCCTACAATGAGCAGTTCTTC.

V is TRBV4-1 and J is TRBJ1-2; 9 bases are shared with TRBD1. Germline CDR1 MGHRA, CDR2 YSYEKL. V lost 2 bases and J lost 4; bases outside the gene matches: 5. The CDR3 contains 15 residues. CDR3 nucleotide sequence: TGCGCCAGCAGCCAACCCGGGACAGGGACCTATGGCTACACCTTC. It is translated as CASSQPGTGTYGYTF.

The gene calls are TRBV5-5 and TRBJ1-3; 10 positions match TRBD1. This CDR3 has 17 amino acids. Trimming took 3 bases from V and 8 from J; bases not matched to a gene: 14. The germline V gene encodes CDR1 SGHKS and CDR2 YYEKEE (reference sequence). DNA of the CDR3: TGTGCCAGCAGCTCCCGGTTAGTGGGACAGGGGTCGGACACCATATATTTT. It translates to CASSSRLVGQGSDTIYF.

The chain is built from TRBV5-4 and TRBJ2-3, with D perhaps TRBD2 (6 bases). This CDR3 region has 14 residues. Germline V gene sequence: CDR1 SGHNT, CDR2 YYREEE (reference sequence). V lost 1 base to trimming and J lost 2 bases, with 8 bases between them. Here the CDR3 reads CASSLRGNTDTQYF. Written as DNA, the CDR3 is TGTGCCAGCAGCTTGCGGGGGAACACAGATACGCAGTATTTT.

A remark on this clone: The same CDR3 arises from other DNA sequences in this sample as well. V is TRBV6-5 and J is TRBJ2-5; D gene uncertain. Trimming cost V 0 bases and J 5 bases, with 4 bases left between them. This CDR3 comprises 12 residues. Germline V gene lookup returns CDR1 MNHEY and CDR2 SVGAGI. CDR3 nucleotide sequence: TGTGCCAGCAGTTACTCGCCTGAGACCCAGTACTTC. Translating it yields CASSYSPETQYF.

V gene TRBV4-1 combines with J gene TRBJ2-1, with TRBD2 matching 13 bases. Trimming removed 2 bases from V and 0 bases from J; junction bases left unmatched: 7. Germline assignment: CDR1 MGHRA and CDR2 YSYEKL. The CDR3 is made up of 19 amino acids. CDR3 amino acids: CASSQRLAGGPSSYNEQFF. The CDR3 DNA reads as TGCGCCAGCAGCCAACGACTAGCGGGAGGCCCGAGCTCCTACAATGAGCAGTTCTTC.

The V gene is TRBV7-3, the J gene TRBJ1-2, with 7 positions matching TRBD1. V shed 0 bases and J 3 bases; nucleotides not matched to a gene: 4. There are 15 residues in the CDR3. Germline CDR1 is SGHTA and CDR2 is FQGTGA. The CDR3 loop is CASSLTHGTDYGYTF. The DNA for the CDR3 is TGTGCCAGCAGCTTAACGCACGGGACAGACTATGGCTACACCTTC.